This TCR beta chain was obtained from a study of beta chain features in type 1 diabetes. Whole-study context: All samples yielded some 100,000,000 examined sorted cells. The study, taken as a whole, reports: Researchers report that Type 1 diabetes patients had moderately but significantly shorter TCRB CDR3s across all four CD4+ subsets.

This CDR3 region has 16 residues. CDR1 and CDR2 (germline): LNHDA, SQIVND (reference sequence). Trimming removed 1 base from V and 2 bases from J, with 13 bases in between. For this clone: Its antigen is as yet unknown.

Every isolated RNA sample was fully reverse transcribed, so sequencing captured expressed TCRB transcripts. About 3.6 million reads was the average for naive, central memory and regulatory T cell samples. Data came from immunoSEQ multiplex PCR; TCRdb stores just in-frame clones and leaves some out. The sample holds fewer than 350,000 clones, 8% seen once. The sequence was obtained from a woman aged 18-30 years in good health. The material sequenced was central memory CD4+ T cells from blood. This chain links TRBV19 with TRBJ2-3, with a weak D call TRBD2 (5 bases). The CDR3 sequence: CASSIGPARATDTQYF. CDR3 DNA sequence: TGTGCCAGTAGTATAGGTCCGGCGAGGGCCACAGATACGCAGTATTTT.